The 7 T cell receptor beta chains reported below all come from one sample, sequenced in a study of T cell responses to AZD1222 COVID-19 vaccine. This table comes from immunoSEQ multiplex PCR, and its TCRdb copy is limited to in-frame clones, with some not included. The sample gives about 130,000 clones, more than 85% of which show up once; 0.91% is in the top ten. The material was peripheral blood, obtained on day 0 of AZD1222 vaccination. The receptors stem from an adult in good health.

This chain connects TRBV4-1 to TRBJ1-1, with 8 bases fitting TRBD1. The CDR3 sequence is 15 residues long. The ends lost 1 base at V and 3 bases at J; junction bases unmatched: 4. The germline V gene encodes CDR1 MGHRA and CDR2 YSYEKL. CDR3 DNA sequence: TGCGCCAGCAGCCAAGGAACAGGGGGGGACACTGAAGCTTTCTTT. It translates to CASSQGTGGDTEAFF.

This chain joins TRBV6-6 and TRBJ1-4; D unresolved. The V end lost 6 bases, the J end lost 7 bases, and 18 bases lay between the germline ends. The length of the CDR3 is 15 residues. CDR1 is MNHNY and CDR2 is SVGAGI in the germline V gene (reference sequence). The CDR3 bases are TGTGCCAGCAGCCCCCCCCCACTGGGAGGTGAAAAACTGTTTTTT. Protein sequence: CASSPPPLGGEKLFF.

This chain uses TRBV2 with TRBJ2-7; TRBD2 is a possible D gene (5 bases). The CDR3 totals 15 residues. Trimming took off 5 bases at V and 4 bases at J, with 18 bases between the two ends. Per germline, CDR1 SNHLY and CDR2 FYNNEI. Here the CDR3 reads CASSTTREYGYEQYF. CDR3 bases: TGTGCCAGCAGTACCACTAGAGAGTACGGATACGAGCAGTACTTC.

The chain carries TRBV14 and TRBJ1-1; D uncertain. Deletions cut 4 bases from V and 0 bases from J, with 18 bases between. The CDR3 covers 17 residues. In germline, CDR1 is SGHDN, CDR2 FVKESK. The CDR3 region is CASSPRWSSTLNTEAFF. CDR3 coding DNA: TGTGCCAGCAGCCCGAGATGGAGCTCGACACTGAACACTGAAGCTTTCTTT.

V and J are TRBV19 and TRBJ1-6; 9 bases agree with TRBD1. The CDR3 is 13 amino acids. V was pared by 7 bases and J by 8 bases, with 3 bases of the junction left unmatched. Germline values: CDR1 LNHDA, CDR2 SQIVND (reference sequence). This CDR3 reads CASMGTGHSPLHF. For the CDR3, the DNA is TGTGCCAGTATGGGGACAGGGCATTCACCCCTCCACTTT.

The V call is TRBV24-1, the J call TRBJ2-1; either TRBD1 or TRBD2 may fit D (5 bases each). CDR3 size: 16 residues. Germline V gene lookup returns CDR1 KGHDR and CDR2 SFDVKD. Trimming shortened V by 3 bases and J by 4 bases, and 15 bases separated the two germline ends. CDR3 amino acids: CATSDRDGAGYNEQFF. The CDR3 DNA reads TGTGCCACCAGTGATCGCGACGGGGCCGGGTACAATGAGCAGTTCTTC.

The rearrangement links TRBV7-8 to TRBJ1-1; TRBD1 matches at 9 bases. Germline V gene lookup returns CDR1 SGHVS and CDR2 FQNEAQ. The CDR3 runs to 15 residues. The junction had 3 bases not matched to a gene; V was cut back by 3 bases and J by 1 base. The CDR3 bases are TGTGCCAGCAGCTTTGGGACAGGGCGGAACACTGAAGCTTTCTTT. Its translation is CASSFGTGRNTEAFF. Using reference TRBV7-8 and TRBJ1-1 for the parts outside the CDR3, the full variable domain is GAGVSQSPRYKVAKRGQDVALRCDPISGHVSLFWYQQALGQGPEFLTYFQNEAQLDKSGLPSDRFFAERPEGSVSTLKIQRTQQEDSAVYLCASSFGTGRNTEAFFGQGTRLTVV.